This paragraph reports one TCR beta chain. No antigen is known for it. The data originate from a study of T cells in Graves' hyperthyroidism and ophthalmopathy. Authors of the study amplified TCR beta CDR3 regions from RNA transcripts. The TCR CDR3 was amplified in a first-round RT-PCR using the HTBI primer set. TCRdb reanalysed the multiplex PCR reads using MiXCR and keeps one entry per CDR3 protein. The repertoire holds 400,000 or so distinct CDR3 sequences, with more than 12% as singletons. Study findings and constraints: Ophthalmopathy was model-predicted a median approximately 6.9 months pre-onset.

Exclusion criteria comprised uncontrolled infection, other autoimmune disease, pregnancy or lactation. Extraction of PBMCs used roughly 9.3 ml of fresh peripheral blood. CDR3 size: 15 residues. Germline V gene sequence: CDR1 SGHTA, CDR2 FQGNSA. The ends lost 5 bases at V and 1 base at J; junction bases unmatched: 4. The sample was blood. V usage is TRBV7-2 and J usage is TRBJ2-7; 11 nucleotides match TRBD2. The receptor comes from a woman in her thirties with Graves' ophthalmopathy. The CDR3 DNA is TGTGCCAGCAGCGTAACTAGCGGGAGTTCCTACGAGCAGTACTTC. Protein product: CASSVTSGSSYEQYF. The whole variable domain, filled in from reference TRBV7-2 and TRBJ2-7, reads GAGVSQSPSNKVTEKGKDVELRCDPISGHTALYWYRQSLGQGLEFLIYFQGNSAPDKSGLPSDRFSAERTGGSVSTLTIQRTQQEDSAVYLCASSVTSGSSYEQYFGPGTRLTVT.